These T cell receptor beta chains were read from a single sample in a study of blood T cell repertoires in COVID-19. Sequenced by immunoSEQ multiplex PCR; TCRdb stores in-frame clones only, minus some. This sample has about 140,000 clones, with about 80% found just once. The sequencing sample was made of peripheral blood. The origin of the receptors is a human donor in a cohort sampled during active COVID-19. Both conserved end residues are part of each CDR3. Each record gives: D gene, J gene, clone size, V gene, CDR3 protein, CDR3 DNA. A D gene is named only where the DNA matches it firmly. Not all rows give a size; the values are once, few, many and, for expanded clones, a class.

D gene: -; J gene: TRBJ2-3; clone size: -; V gene: TRBV20-1; CDR3 protein: CSAPSGDTQYF; CDR3 DNA: TGCAGTGCTCCCTCAGGGGATACGCAGTATTTT
D gene: TRBD2; J gene: TRBJ2-1; clone size: -; V gene: TRBV7-9; CDR3 protein: CASSSTSGDKPNEQFF; CDR3 DNA: TGTGCCAGCAGCTCTACTAGCGGGGATAAACCCAATGAGCAGTTCTTC
D gene: -; J gene: TRBJ2-7; clone size: once; V gene: TRBV18; CDR3 protein: CASSPVQYYEQYF; CDR3 DNA: TGTGCCAGCTCACCAGTGCAGTACTACGAGCAGTACTTC
D gene: -; J gene: TRBJ2-1; clone size: -; V gene: TRBV4-3; CDR3 protein: CASSRLGVSASEQFF; CDR3 DNA: TGCGCCAGCAGCCGGCTGGGAGTTAGTGCAAGCGAGCAGTTCTTC
D gene: TRBD2; J gene: TRBJ2-1; clone size: few; V gene: TRBV19; CDR3 protein: CASEERESGEQFF; CDR3 DNA: TGTGCCAGTGAGGAGCGGGAGTCAGGTGAGCAGTTCTTC
D gene: -; J gene: TRBJ2-3; clone size: -; V gene: TRBV7-3; CDR3 protein: CASSPTSSTDTQYF; CDR3 DNA: TGTGCCAGCAGCCCCACAAGTAGCACAGATACGCAGTATTTT
D gene: -; J gene: TRBJ2-5; clone size: once; V gene: TRBV11-2; CDR3 protein: CASSPSRVGETQYF; CDR3 DNA: TGTGCCAGCAGCCCTAGTCGGGTCGGGGAGACCCAGTACTTC
D gene: -; J gene: TRBJ2-5; clone size: -; V gene: TRBV7-7; CDR3 protein: CASSLVRRGETQYF; CDR3 DNA: TGTGCTAGCAGCTTAGTGCGAAGAGGGGAGACCCAGTACTTC
D gene: -; J gene: TRBJ2-5; clone size: -; V gene: TRBV2; CDR3 protein: CASSDRRGGGDQETQYF; CDR3 DNA: TGTGCCAGCAGTGATAGGAGAGGGGGTGGGGACCAAGAGACCCAGTACTTC
D gene: -; J gene: TRBJ2-3; clone size: -; V gene: TRBV7-2; CDR3 protein: CASSLSPGLPDTQYF; CDR3 DNA: TGTGCCAGCAGCTTAAGCCCGGGACTGCCAGATACGCAGTATTTT
D gene: TRBD1; J gene: TRBJ2-7; clone size: -; V gene: TRBV5-1; CDR3 protein: CASSSLRGNYEQYF; CDR3 DNA: TGCGCCAGCAGCTCCCTCAGGGGGAACTACGAGCAGTACTTC
D gene: TRBD1; J gene: TRBJ2-2; clone size: -; V gene: TRBV5-6; CDR3 protein: CASRTGIFPGELFF; CDR3 DNA: TGTGCCAGCCGGACAGGGATATTTCCCGGGGAGCTGTTTTTT
D gene: -; J gene: TRBJ2-2; clone size: -; V gene: TRBV11-2; CDR3 protein: CASSLERGYLTGELFF; CDR3 DNA: TGTGCCAGCAGCTTAGAACGAGGCTACTTGACCGGGGAGCTGTTTTTT
D gene: -; J gene: TRBJ1-1; clone size: -; V gene: TRBV7-8; CDR3 protein: CASTSPGRTEAFF; CDR3 DNA: TGTGCCAGCACCTCTCCAGGGCGAACTGAAGCTTTCTTT
D gene: TRBD2; J gene: TRBJ2-7; clone size: -; V gene: TRBV5-1; CDR3 protein: CASSLVSGRVTYEQYF; CDR3 DNA: TGCGCCAGCAGCCTGGTCTCGGGGAGGGTAACCTACGAGCAGTACTTC
D gene: TRBD1; J gene: TRBJ1-2; clone size: -; V gene: TRBV4-2; CDR3 protein: CASSQPYRGDYGYTF; CDR3 DNA: TGTGCCAGCAGCCAACCCTACAGGGGCGATTATGGCTACACCTTC
D gene: TRBD1; J gene: TRBJ2-3; clone size: -; V gene: TRBV3-1/TRBV3-2; CDR3 protein: CASSLRTGNTDTQYF; CDR3 DNA: TGTGCCAGCAGCCTCCGGACAGGGAACACAGATACGCAGTATTTT
D gene: TRBD1; J gene: TRBJ2-2; clone size: few; V gene: TRBV7-2; CDR3 protein: CASSLRGQGGVGELFF; CDR3 DNA: TGTGCCAGCAGCTTACGAGGACAGGGCGGGGTCGGGGAGCTGTTTTTT
D gene: -; J gene: TRBJ2-5; clone size: -; V gene: TRBV7-2; CDR3 protein: CASSWTAGETQYF; CDR3 DNA: TGTGCCAGCAGCTGGACAGCCGGGGAGACCCAGTACTTC
D gene: TRBD1; J gene: TRBJ2-5; clone size: -; V gene: TRBV5-4; CDR3 protein: CASSVRQGAGETQYF; CDR3 DNA: TGTGCCAGCAGCGTTCGACAGGGGGCGGGGGAGACCCAGTACTTC
D gene: -; J gene: TRBJ2-3; clone size: -; V gene: TRBV9; CDR3 protein: CASSVSPRDTQYF; CDR3 DNA: TGTGCCAGCAGCGTTTCCCCTCGAGATACGCAGTATTTT
D gene: TRBD2; J gene: TRBJ2-1; clone size: -; V gene: TRBV5-8; CDR3 protein: CASSLNAGAYNEQFF; CDR3 DNA: TGTGCCAGCAGCTTGAATGCGGGAGCATACAATGAGCAGTTCTTC
D gene: -; J gene: TRBJ2-2; clone size: few; V gene: TRBV11-2; CDR3 protein: CASSTEGLRWRENTGELFF; CDR3 DNA: TGTGCCAGCAGCACTGAAGGGTTGCGTTGGCGGGAGAACACCGGGGAGCTGTTTTTT
D gene: TRBD2; J gene: TRBJ2-1; clone size: -; V gene: TRBV6-5; CDR3 protein: CASSYSKTSGSSEQFF; CDR3 DNA: TGTGCCAGCAGTTACTCAAAGACTAGCGGGAGTAGTGAGCAGTTCTTC
D gene: -; J gene: TRBJ1-3; clone size: -; V gene: TRBV5-1; CDR3 protein: CASSLNTASGNTIYF; CDR3 DNA: TGCGCCAGCAGCTTAAACACCGCTTCTGGAAACACCATATATTTT
D gene: -; J gene: TRBJ2-1; clone size: -; V gene: TRBV5-4; CDR3 protein: CASSLGSQNSRNEQFF; CDR3 DNA: TGTGCCAGCAGCTTGGGGTCCCAGAACAGTAGGAATGAGCAGTTCTTC
D gene: -; J gene: TRBJ1-6; clone size: -; V gene: TRBV7-9; CDR3 protein: CASSSTVGDSPLHF; CDR3 DNA: TGTGCCAGCAGCTCGACAGTCGGCGATTCACCCCTCCACTTT
D gene: -; J gene: TRBJ1-1; clone size: once; V gene: TRBV28; CDR3 protein: CASSSPGILNTEAFF; CDR3 DNA: TGTGCCAGCAGTTCCCCCGGGATTTTGAACACTGAAGCTTTCTTT
D gene: TRBD1; J gene: TRBJ2-2; clone size: -; V gene: TRBV5-1; CDR3 protein: CASRAPGTGNTGELFF; CDR3 DNA: TGCGCCAGCAGGGCCCCCGGGACAGGGAACACCGGGGAGCTGTTTTTT
D gene: -; J gene: TRBJ2-1; clone size: -; V gene: TRBV3-1/TRBV3-2; CDR3 protein: CASEGVDEQFF; CDR3 DNA: TGTGCCAGCGAGGGAGTTGATGAGCAGTTCTTC
D gene: -; J gene: TRBJ2-5; clone size: -; V gene: TRBV18; CDR3 protein: CASSPMASSWRETQYF; CDR3 DNA: TGTGCCAGCTCACCAATGGCGTCCTCCTGGAGGGAGACCCAGTACTTC
D gene: -; J gene: TRBJ1-6; clone size: -; V gene: TRBV5-1; CDR3 protein: CASSSPQERGASNYNSPLHF; CDR3 DNA: TGCGCCAGCAGCTCCCCCCAGGAACGGGGGGCATCGAACTATAATTCACCCCTCCACTTT